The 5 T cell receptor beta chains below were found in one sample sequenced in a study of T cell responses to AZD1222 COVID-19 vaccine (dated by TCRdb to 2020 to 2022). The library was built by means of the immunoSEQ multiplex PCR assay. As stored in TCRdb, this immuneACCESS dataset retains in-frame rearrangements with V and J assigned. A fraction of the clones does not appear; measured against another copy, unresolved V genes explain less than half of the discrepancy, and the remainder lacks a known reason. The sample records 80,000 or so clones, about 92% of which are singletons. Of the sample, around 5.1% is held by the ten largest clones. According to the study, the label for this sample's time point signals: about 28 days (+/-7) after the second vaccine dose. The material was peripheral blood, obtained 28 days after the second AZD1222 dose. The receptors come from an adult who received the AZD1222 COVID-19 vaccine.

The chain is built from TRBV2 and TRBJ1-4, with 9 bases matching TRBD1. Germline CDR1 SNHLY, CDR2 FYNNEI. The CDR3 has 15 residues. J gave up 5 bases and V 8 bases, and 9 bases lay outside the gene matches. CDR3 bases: TGTGCCAGCTCGGAAGCAGGGACAGGGAATGAAAAACTGTTTTTT. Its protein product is CASSEAGTGNEKLFF. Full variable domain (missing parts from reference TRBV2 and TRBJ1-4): EPEVTQTPSHQVTQMGQEVILRCVPISNHLYFYWYRQILGQKVEFLVSFYNNEISEKSEIFDDQFSVERPDGSNFTLKIRSTKLEDSAMYFCASSEAGTGNEKLFFGSGTQLSVL.

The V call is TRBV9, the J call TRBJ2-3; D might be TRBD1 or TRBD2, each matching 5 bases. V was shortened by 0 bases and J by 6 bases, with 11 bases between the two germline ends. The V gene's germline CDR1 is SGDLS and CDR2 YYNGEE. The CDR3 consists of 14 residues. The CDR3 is CASSVVGRGDTQYF. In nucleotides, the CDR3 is TGTGCCAGCAGCGTAGTGGGGCGCGGGGATACGCAGTATTTT.

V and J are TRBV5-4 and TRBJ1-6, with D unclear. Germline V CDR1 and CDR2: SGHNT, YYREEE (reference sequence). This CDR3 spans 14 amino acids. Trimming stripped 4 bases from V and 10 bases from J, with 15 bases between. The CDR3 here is CASSPYSGLSPLHF. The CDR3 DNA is TGTGCCAGCAGCCCGTATTCGGGTTTGTCACCCCTCCACTTT.

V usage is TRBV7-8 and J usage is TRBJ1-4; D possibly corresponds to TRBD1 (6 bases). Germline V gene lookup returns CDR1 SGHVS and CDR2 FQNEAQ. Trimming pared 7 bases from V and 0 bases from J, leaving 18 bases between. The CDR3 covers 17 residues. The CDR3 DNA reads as TGTGCCAGCAATCGAGGGGGGGTAGTGGCAACTAATGAAAAACTGTTTTTT. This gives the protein CASNRGGVVATNEKLFF.

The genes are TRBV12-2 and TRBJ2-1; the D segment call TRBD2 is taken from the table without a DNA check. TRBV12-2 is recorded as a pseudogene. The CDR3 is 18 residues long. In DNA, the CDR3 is TGTGCAAGTCGCATTACTCTAGGACTAGCGGGAACCTACAATGAGCAGTTCTTC. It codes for CASRITLGLAGTYNEQFF.